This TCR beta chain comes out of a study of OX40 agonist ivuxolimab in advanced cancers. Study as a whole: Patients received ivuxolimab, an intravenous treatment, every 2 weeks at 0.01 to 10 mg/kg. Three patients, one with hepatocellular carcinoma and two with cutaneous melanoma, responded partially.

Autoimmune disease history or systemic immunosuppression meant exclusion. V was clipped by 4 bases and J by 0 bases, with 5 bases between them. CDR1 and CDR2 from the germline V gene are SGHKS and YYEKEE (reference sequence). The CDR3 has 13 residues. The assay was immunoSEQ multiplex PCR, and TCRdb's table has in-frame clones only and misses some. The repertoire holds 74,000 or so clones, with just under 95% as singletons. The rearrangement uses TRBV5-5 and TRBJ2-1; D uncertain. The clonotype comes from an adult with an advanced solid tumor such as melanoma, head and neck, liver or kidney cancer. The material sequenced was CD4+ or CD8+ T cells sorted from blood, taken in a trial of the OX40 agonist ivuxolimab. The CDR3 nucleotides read TGTGCCAGCAGCCCAAGCTCCTACAATGAGCAGTTCTTC. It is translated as CASSPSSYNEQFF.